This note documents a single T cell receptor beta chain sequence. Its antigen is currently not known. Qualities for individual bases were not recorded, and no much larger clone is one base off. The sample originates from a study of blood T cell repertoires in COVID-19 (dated by TCRdb to 2020 to 2022). For the study in its entirety: Samples from collaborators originated in the United States, Italy and Spain and spanned both the acute and convalescent phases of COVID-19. The repertoires were made available in a free public database intended to serve as a resource for research on the immune response to SARS-CoV-2. HLA class I and class II types, where available, came from metadata supplied by the sample provider rather than from assay-based typing. Samples came from the ongoing ImmuneRACE study (first 160 participants) plus 1,254 subjects from 6 global collaborators. The dataset comprised deeply sampled blood TCRbeta repertoires from subjects exposed to, actively infected with, or recovered from COVID-19. The prospective study material was composed of cDNA or gDNA derived from T cells, B-cell-depleted T cells, or PBMCs. Sample metadata almost always included a de-identified subject ID, COVID-19 status, age in years and sex. On the study overall, not on this receptor specifically: How much clinical and demographic metadata was included differed by source and by participant, and the metadata was provided uncurated.

The germline V gene (reference sequence) sets CDR1 to SEHNR and CDR2 to FQNEAQ. The CDR3 numbers 15 residues from cysteine through phenylalanine. Left in the record is the CDR3 DNA by itself, 45 bases read in frame from the first base. V is trimmed back by 7 bases and J by 0 bases, and the junction contains 9 bases that no gene match accounts for. TCRbeta CDR3 regions were amplified from genomic DNA by means of the immunoSEQ Assay, a bias-controlled multiplex PCR. The study's processing was this. Within the assay, amplification of reference gene primers was used to estimate how many nucleated cells each sample contained. Sequence reads were collapsed and filtered to measure the absolute abundance of every unique TCRbeta CDR3 rearrangement. For each sample, productive Simpson clonality was calculated by taking the square root of Simpson's diversity index across productive rearrangements. This is the immuneACCESS table as TCRdb keeps it, with only in-frame sequences that have V and J called. A part of the clones is gone; compared with another copy, unresolved V genes explain less than half, and the rest is unexplained. Clonal size and the V and J genes are those of that table, whereas D and trimming came from the DNA. Counted in this sample were some 490,000 clones; approximately 91% of them appeared once. Jointly, the top ten make up around 7.9% of the sample.

Participants in the prospective study were aged about 18 to 100 years, lived in about two dozen United States geographic areas, and enrolled through a virtual design. In the prospective study, cohorts were assigned on the basis of participant-reported clinical history obtained from a screening survey and a study questionnaire. Recovered participants in ImmuneRACE Cohort 3 were defined by two consecutive negative NP/OP PCR tests, clearance by a healthcare professional, or resolution of symptoms. Each participant in the prospective study had whole blood, serum and a nasopharyngeal or oropharyngeal swab collected by mobile phlebotomists. Additional blood draws and questionnaires over an approximately 2-month period could optionally be provided by prospective study participants. Blood samples from the prospective study were shipped frozen or at room temperature prior to DNA extraction.

This sequence originates from a woman aged 60-75 years who had recovered from COVID-19. The specimen sequenced was PBMCs or T cells enriched from blood (not recorded which). The chain is encoded by TRBV7-9 joined to TRBJ2-7, and 7 bases in between align with TRBD2. The CDR3 sequence is CASTAPSGASYEQYF. The nucleotide sequence reads as follows: TGTGCCAGCACCGCCCCCAGCGGGGCCTCCTACGAGCAGTACTTC.